This T cell receptor beta chain was recorded in a study of cytomegalovirus exposure and HLA in healthy donors. Sampled while nominally healthy, donors likely had unrecorded immune exposures. The PCR made use of 60 Vbeta and 13 Jbeta primers. Produced via immunoSEQ multiplex PCR; TCRdb's table is partial and in-frame only. The sample contains some 200,000 clones, 79% of which appear only once. Points from the study as a whole: Reports credit the classifier with highly specific, highly sensitive diagnosis of cytomegalovirus status. It was reported in a later analysis that an Asian-associated ancestry cluster showed fewer N-insertions than the 666-donor mean. In vitro testing confirmed three CMV-associated chains as specific for CMV antigens.

The CDR3 runs 14 residues. The germline V gene has CDR1 SGHTA and CDR2 FQGNSA. Trimming removed 6 bases from V and 10 bases from J, with 16 bases in between. For this clone: Its antigen is currently unknown.

Input material: PBMCs. The clonotype comes from a girl aged 10-17 years in good health and CMV-seropositive. The chain is built from TRBV7-2 and TRBJ1-6; no firm D call. The CDR3: CASSSEGGYSPLHF. CDR3 in DNA: TGTGCCAGCAGTTCGGAGGGAGGGTACTCACCCCTCCACTTT. Based on the CDR3 plus reference TRBV7-2 and TRBJ1-6, the full variable domain is GAGVSQSPSNKVTEKGKDVELRCDPISGHTALYWYRQSLGQGLEFLIYFQGNSAPDKSGLPSDRFSAERTGGSVSTLTIQRTQQEDSAVYLCASSSEGGYSPLHFGNGTRLTVT.